This T cell receptor beta chain was found in a study of molecular identifiers for immune sequencing clone quantification. Preparation methods for the bulk TCR libraries were those previously described, with listed TCR primers. TCRdb fed the PCR reads into MiXCR, producing one record per CDR3 protein. The sample has approximately 670,000 distinct CDR3 sequences, 15% to 20% seen once. Comments on this clonotype: Its matching antigen is unknown.

General study results and limits: Effector cells had over 98% of their molecules in clones above 20 RNA copies, while naive cells had under 1%.

The CDR3 runs 14 residues. V gave up 8 bases and J gave up 9 bases; unmatched junction bases: 13. Sorting captured naive CD8 T cells as CD8+CD4-CCR7+CD45RA+. The chain has TRBV5-3 and TRBJ2-1; 8 bases are shared with TRBD1. TRBV5-3 is designated an ORF whose function remains uncertain. The sample consisted of naive CD8+ T cells from blood, with Jurkat cell RNA spiked in. Noted subset: FACS-sorted CD8+CD4-CCR7+CD45RA+ naive T cells. The receptor's source is a human donor in good health. Some libraries in this study had Jurkat cell RNA spiked in. The CDR3 here is CASSLGQGYAEQFF. DNA for the CDR3: TGTGCCAGCTCTCTCGGACAGGGCTATGCTGAGCAGTTCTTC.